The T cell receptor (beta chain) described here comes from a study of shared clonotypes between healthy human individuals. Whole-study results and caveats: It was the non-shared clonotypes that had lower generation probabilities than clonotypes shared by all four donors.

Germline CDR1 and CDR2: SQVTM and ANQGSEA. CDR3 length: 12 residues. The V segment lost 6 bases and the J segment 6 bases; nucleotides outside the gene matches: 7. Sorted-subset replicate PCR reactions were performed with approximately 180 ng DNA, corresponding to tens of thousands of T cell genomes. Measured with immunoSEQ multiplex PCR; TCRdb has only the in-frame clones, and not every one. The sample carries roughly 810,000 clones, approximately 97% recorded once. On this clone itself: Its antigen is undetermined.

Naive CD8 populations comprised CD45RO-negative cells positively selected for CCR7, excluding terminally differentiated effector memory CD45RA+ cells. Within Nashville, Tennessee resided all donors, each a Caucasian adult. The chain uses TRBV29-1 and TRBJ1-2, with 7 bases that match TRBD1. The receptor was derived from a man younger than 40 in good health. The source material was naive CD8+ T cells sorted from blood. CDR3 in DNA: TGCAGCGTGCCCCGGGACAGCAATGGCTACACCTTC. Protein product: CSVPRDSNGYTF.